A selection of T cell receptor beta chains follows, all from one sample in a study of T cells in Graves' hyperthyroidism and ophthalmopathy. TCRdb recomputed calls from the multiplex PCR reads with MiXCR, one row per CDR3 protein. Of 750,000 to 950,000 distinct CDR3 sequences listed, about two fifths are singletons. The sequenced sample consisted of blood. Every receptor here comes from a young man with Graves' hyperthyroidism. Each CDR3 is given with its conserved first and last residue. The D gene is left open where the match is weak. A row's size may be missing; if present it is once, few, many or a size class.

D gene | J gene | clone size | V gene | CDR3 DNA | CDR3 protein
- | TRBJ1-1 | - | TRBV19 | TGTGCCAGTAGTCCCCACGGGGGGGCAGAAGCTTTCTTT | CASSPHGGAEAFF
- | TRBJ2-5 | few | TRBV7-9 | TGCGCCAGCAGCAACCAGGCCTCGAGCGAGACCCAGTACTTC | CASSNQASSETQYF
- | TRBJ2-5 | - | TRBV6-5 | TGTGCCAGCAGTGAGCCTGGGACGGCGGAGACCCAGTACTTC | CASSEPGTAETQYF
- | TRBJ2-7 | few | TRBV7-8 | TGTGCCAGCAGCTTATTACAGGGGAGAGGGAGGGGGCAGTACTTC | CASSLLQGRGRGQYF
- | TRBJ1-5 | - | TRBV7-2 | TGTGCCAGCAGCCCGGGGCGGGAGAGCAATCAGCCCCAGCATTTT | CASSPGRESNQPQHF
- | TRBJ2-5 | - | TRBV12-3/TRBV12-4 | TGTGCCAGCAGTTTACCCACCGGACAGTCGCGGACCCAGTACTTC | CASSLPTGQSRTQYF
- | TRBJ2-7 | few | TRBV7-2 | TGTGCCAGCAGCTCGACTGGCTTTGGGTACGAGCAGTACTTC | CASSSTGFGYEQYF
- | TRBJ1-3 | - | TRBV30 | TGTGCCTGGAGTGCGACGTTATCTGGAAACACCATATATTTT | CAWSATLSGNTIYF
- | TRBJ1-5 | - | TRBV29-1 | TGCAGCGTTGATTGGCAGGCCGGGGAGCCCCAGCATTTT | CSVDWQAGEPQHF
TRBD1 | TRBJ2-7 | many | TRBV29-1 | TGCAGCGTTGACACCGGGACAGAAGTTTACGAGCAGTACTTC | CSVDTGTEVYEQYF
- | TRBJ1-3 | - | TRBV4-1 | TGCGCCAGCAGACCAGGGGAATTCCCTGGAAACACCATATATTTT | CASRPGEFPGNTIYF
- | TRBJ1-3 | few | TRBV12-3/TRBV12-4 | TGTGCCAGCAGGTATCAGGGTAGCTCTGGAAACACCATATATTTT | CASRYQGSSGNTIYF
TRBD2 | TRBJ2-7 | - | TRBV7-9 | TGTGCCAGCAGCTCCCACGGACTAGCGGGAGCAGGCGAGCAGTACTTC | CASSSHGLAGAGEQYF
TRBD1 | TRBJ1-1 | - | TRBV5-6 | TGTGCCAGCAGCCTATCCGGGACAGAGAACACTGAAGCTTTCTTT | CASSLSGTENTEAFF
TRBD1 | TRBJ1-1 | few | TRBV19 | TGTGCCAGCAGCCCCAGGGGGTCGAACACTGAAGCTTTCTTT | CASSPRGSNTEAFF
- | TRBJ2-7 | few | TRBV20-1 | TGCAGTGCTGCCCACAGGGCCGCCTACGAGCAGTACTTC | CSAAHRAAYEQYF